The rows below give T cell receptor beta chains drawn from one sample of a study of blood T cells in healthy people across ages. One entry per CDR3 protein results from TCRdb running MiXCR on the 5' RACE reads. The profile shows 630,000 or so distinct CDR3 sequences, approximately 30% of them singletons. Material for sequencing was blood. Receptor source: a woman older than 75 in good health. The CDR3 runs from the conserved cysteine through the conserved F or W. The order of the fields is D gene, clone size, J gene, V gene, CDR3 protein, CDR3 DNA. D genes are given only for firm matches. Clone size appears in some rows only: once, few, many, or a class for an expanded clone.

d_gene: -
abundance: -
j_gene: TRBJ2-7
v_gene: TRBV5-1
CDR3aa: CASRPNRGGYEQYF
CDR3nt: TGCGCCAGCAGGCCGAACAGGGGAGGCTACGAGCAGTACTTC

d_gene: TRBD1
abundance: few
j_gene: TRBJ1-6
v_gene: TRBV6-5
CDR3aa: CATRTGQGSPLHF
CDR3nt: TGTGCCACCAGGACAGGGCAAGGATCACCCCTCCACTTT

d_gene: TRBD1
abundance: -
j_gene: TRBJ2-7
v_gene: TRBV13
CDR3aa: CASGSDRGSYEQYF
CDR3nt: TGTGCCAGCGGCTCGGACAGGGGCTCCTACGAGCAGTACTTC

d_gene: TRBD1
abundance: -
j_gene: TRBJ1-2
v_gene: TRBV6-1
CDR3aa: CASSNGRGGADYGYTF
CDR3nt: TGTGCCAGCAGCAACGGGCGAGGGGGCGCTGACTATGGCTACACCTTC

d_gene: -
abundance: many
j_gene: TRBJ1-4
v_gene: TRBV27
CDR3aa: CASSLRRAGEKLFF
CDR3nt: TGTGCCAGCAGTTTACGCAGGGCCGGTGAAAAACTGTTTTTT

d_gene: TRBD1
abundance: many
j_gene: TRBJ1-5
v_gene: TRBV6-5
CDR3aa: CASKGAGNQPQHF
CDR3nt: TGTGCCAGCAAGGGGGCGGGCAATCAGCCCCAGCATTTT

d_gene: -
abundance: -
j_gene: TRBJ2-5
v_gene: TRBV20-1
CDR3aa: CSARFRISQETQYF
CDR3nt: TGCAGTGCTAGATTTAGAATTAGCCAAGAGACCCAGTACTTC

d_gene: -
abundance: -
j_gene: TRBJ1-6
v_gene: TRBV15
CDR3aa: CATSRVFLAGNNSPLHF
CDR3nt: TGTGCCACCAGCAGAGTCTTCCTGGCCGGGAATAATTCACCCCTCCACTTT

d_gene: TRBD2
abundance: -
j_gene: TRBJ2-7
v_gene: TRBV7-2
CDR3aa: CASSSRASGNYEQYF
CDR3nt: TGTGCCAGCAGCTCCCGGGCTAGCGGGAACTACGAGCAGTACTTC

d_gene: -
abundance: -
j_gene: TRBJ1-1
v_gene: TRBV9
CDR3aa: CASKTGTENTEAFF
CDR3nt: TGTGCCAGCAAAACCGGGACGGAGAACACTGAAGCTTTCTTT

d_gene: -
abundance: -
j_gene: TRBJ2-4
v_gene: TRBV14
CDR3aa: CASRQGGGNIQYF
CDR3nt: TGTGCCAGCAGGCAAGGGGGGGGAAACATTCAGTACTTC

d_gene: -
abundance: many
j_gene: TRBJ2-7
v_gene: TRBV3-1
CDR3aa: CASSRRDGAYEQYF
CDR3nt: TGTGCCAGCAGCCGCCGGGACGGCGCCTACGAGCAGTACTTC

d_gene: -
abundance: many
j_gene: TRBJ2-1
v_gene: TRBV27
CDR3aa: CASIQAGAGNEQFF
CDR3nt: TGTGCCAGCATCCAGGCGGGGGCCGGTAATGAGCAGTTCTTC

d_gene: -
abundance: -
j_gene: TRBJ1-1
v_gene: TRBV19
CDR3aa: CASSPRLGRDTEAFF
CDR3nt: TGTGCCAGTAGTCCCCGTTTGGGGCGGGACACTGAAGCTTTCTTT

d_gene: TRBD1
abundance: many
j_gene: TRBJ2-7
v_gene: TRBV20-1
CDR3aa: CSARVPDRGLYEQYF
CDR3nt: TGCAGTGCTAGAGTACCGGACAGGGGACTCTACGAGCAGTACTTC

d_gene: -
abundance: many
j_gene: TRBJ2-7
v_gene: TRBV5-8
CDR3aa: CASSLRRTQSSYEQYF
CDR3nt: TGTGCCAGCAGCTTACGGCGGACACAGAGCTCCTACGAGCAGTACTTC

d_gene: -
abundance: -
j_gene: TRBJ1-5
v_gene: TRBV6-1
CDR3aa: CASGEKQGRNQPQHF
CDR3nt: TGTGCCAGCGGAGAAAAACAGGGACGCAATCAGCCCCAGCATTTT

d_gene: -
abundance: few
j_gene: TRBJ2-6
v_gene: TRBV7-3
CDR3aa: CASATGPSSGANVLTF
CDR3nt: TGTGCCAGCGCCACAGGGCCGAGCTCTGGGGCCAACGTCCTGACTTTC

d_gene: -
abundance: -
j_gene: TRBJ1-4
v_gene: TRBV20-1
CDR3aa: CSARDGANEKLFF
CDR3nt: TGCAGTGCCCGGGACGGAGCTAATGAAAAACTGTTTTTT

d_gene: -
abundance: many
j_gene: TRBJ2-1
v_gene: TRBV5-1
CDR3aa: CASSQDGLWRVFF
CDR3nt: TGCGCCAGCAGTCAGGACGGGCTCTGGCGGGTGTTCTTC

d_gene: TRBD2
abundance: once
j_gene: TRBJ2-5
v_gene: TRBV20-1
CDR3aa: CSAPGLQETQYF
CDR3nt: TGCAGTGCTCCGGGACTACAAGAGACCCAGTACTTC

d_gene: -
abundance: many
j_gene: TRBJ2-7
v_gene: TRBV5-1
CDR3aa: CASSHGDLGNEQYF
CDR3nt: TGCGCCAGCAGCCACGGGGACCTTGGGAACGAGCAGTACTTC

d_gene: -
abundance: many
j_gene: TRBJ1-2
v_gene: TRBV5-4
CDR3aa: CASSLKGSHGYTF
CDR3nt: TGTGCCAGCAGCTTGAAAGGAAGCCATGGCTACACCTTC

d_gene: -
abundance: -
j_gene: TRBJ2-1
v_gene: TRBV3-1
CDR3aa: CASSLEGISSKQFF
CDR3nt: TGTGCCAGCAGCCTCGAGGGGATTAGTTCCAAGCAGTTCTTC

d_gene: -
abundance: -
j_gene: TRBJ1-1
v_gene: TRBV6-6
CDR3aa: CASSYLAEAFF
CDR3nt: TGTGCCAGCAGTTACTTGGCCGAAGCTTTCTTT

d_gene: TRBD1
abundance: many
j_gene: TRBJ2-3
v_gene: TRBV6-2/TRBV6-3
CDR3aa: CASSYPGQGADTQYF
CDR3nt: TGTGCCAGCAGTTACCCGGGACAGGGTGCAGATACGCAGTATTTT

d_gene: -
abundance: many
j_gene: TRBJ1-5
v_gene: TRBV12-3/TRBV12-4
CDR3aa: CASCGGGWQPQHF
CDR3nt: TGTGCCAGCTGCGGGGGGGGCTGGCAGCCCCAGCATTTT

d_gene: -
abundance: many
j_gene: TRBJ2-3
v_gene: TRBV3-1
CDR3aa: CASSQRGLTLTDTQYF
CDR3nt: TGTGCCAGCAGCCAGAGGGGCCTTACTCTCACAGATACGCAGTATTTT

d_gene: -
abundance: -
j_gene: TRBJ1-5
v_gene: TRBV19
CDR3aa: CASRVLGGGNQPQHF
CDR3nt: TGTGCCAGTAGGGTCCTCGGGGGAGGAAACCAGCCCCAGCATTTT

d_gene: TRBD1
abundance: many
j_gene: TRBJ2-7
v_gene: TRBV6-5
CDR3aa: CATGTGAPYEQYF
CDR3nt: TGTGCCACCGGAACAGGGGCTCCCTACGAGCAGTACTTC

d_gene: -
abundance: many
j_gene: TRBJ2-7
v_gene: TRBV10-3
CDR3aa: CAISSGITYEQYF
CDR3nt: TGTGCCATCAGTTCCGGGATAACCTACGAGCAGTACTTC

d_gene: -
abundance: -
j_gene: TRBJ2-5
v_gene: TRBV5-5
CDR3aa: CASSLGLEETRYF
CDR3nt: TGTGCCAGCAGCTTGGGACTTGAAGAGACCCGGTACTTC

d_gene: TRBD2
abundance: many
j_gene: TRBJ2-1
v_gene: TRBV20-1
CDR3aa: CSAPGLAGAGEQFF
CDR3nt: TGCAGTGCTCCCGGACTAGCGGGGGCAGGAGAGCAGTTCTTC

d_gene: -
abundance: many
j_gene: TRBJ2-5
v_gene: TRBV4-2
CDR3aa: CASSLRAGQETQYF
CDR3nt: TGTGCCAGCAGTCTCCGGGCGGGGCAAGAGACCCAGTACTTC

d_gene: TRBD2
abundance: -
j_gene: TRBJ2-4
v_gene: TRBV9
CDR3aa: CASSPGLAGLAKNTQYF
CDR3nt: TGTGCCAGCAGCCCGGGACTAGCGGGGTTAGCCAAAAACACTCAGTACTTC